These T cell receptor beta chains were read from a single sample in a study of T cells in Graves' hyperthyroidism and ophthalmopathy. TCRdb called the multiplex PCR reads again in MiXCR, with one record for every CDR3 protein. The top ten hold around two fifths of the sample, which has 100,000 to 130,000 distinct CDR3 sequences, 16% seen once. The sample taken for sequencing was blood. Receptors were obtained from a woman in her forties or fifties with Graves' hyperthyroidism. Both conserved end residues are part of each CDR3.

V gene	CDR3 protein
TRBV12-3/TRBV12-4	CASSFPYNEQFF
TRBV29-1	CSVSHAHLETDTQYF
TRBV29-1	CSVEVAGASEQFF
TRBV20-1	CSSGTSGGNEQFF
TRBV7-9	CASSFVTPTYGYTF
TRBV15	CATSREGTSGSSGANVLTF
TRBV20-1	CSASPGQGTYEQYF
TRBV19	CASTGQGIDQPQHF
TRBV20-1	CSAQSPGPNSPLHF
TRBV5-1	CASSSADRDGNTEAFF
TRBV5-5	CASSFGGETQYF
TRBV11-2	CASSSPSRETQYF
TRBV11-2	CASSLGDRVYEQYF
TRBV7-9	CASGTEGNQETQYF
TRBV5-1	CASSIDSLSYEQYF
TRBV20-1	CSATGQGFNEQFF
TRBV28	CASSPPGQGGNQPQHF
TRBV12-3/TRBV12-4	CASVQDRGSYEQYF
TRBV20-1	CSATSPVSSYNEQFF
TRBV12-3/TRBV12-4	CASSRDREGEAFF
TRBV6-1	CASSYVPEDPRQYF
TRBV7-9	CASSLARGGWETQYF
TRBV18	CASSPPSEGAKQFF
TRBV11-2	CASSLVAGLDTEAFF
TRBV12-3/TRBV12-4	CASRLQTGGADGYTF
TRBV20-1	CSAGGLAGVNNEQFF
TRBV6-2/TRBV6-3	CASSYVGLMNTEAFF
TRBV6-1	CASRQDSLRGYTF
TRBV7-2	CASSLAGLETQYF
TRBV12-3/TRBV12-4	CASRWTGSGTYEQYF
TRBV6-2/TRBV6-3	CASRQLAGGTDTQYF
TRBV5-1	CASSLAQLPGELFF
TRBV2	CASSDRGIDEQYF
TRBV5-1	CASSGGGVGAFF
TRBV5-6	CASSGDGDINEKLFF
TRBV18	CASSQGTGSYEQYF
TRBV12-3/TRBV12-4	CASSLNSNTEAFF
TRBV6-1	CASRRNRVGSYEQYF
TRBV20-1	CSARGREDFQYTQYF
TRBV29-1	CSVHLGTVSSYNEQFF
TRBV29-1	CSLIESSYNEQFF